This T cell receptor (beta chain) was retrieved from a study of radiation and T cells in renal cell carcinoma. Study conclusions and caveats: Pretreatment tumor biopsies were lacking, so baseline clonotypes are unknown.

Produced via immunoSEQ multiplex PCR; TCRdb's table is partial and in-frame only. The sample carries around 29,000 clones, 65% to 85% recorded once. This clone turned up a few times. What it recognizes is unknown. One end of the junction does not line up with germline, which may come from a read error. The CDR3 runs 11 residues. Germline V gene sequence: CDR1 GTSNPN, CDR2 SVGIG (reference sequence). The time point was: blood 4 weeks post-SBRT, at nephrectomy. Treatment given: 15 Gy SBRT to primary tumor, nephrectomy 4 weeks later. The clonotype comes from a man in his fifties or sixties with renal cell carcinoma. The sample was blood, taken from a patient whose treatment included radiotherapy and nephrectomy. This rearrangement joins TRBV30 to TRBJ1-1, with TRBD1 as a possible D gene (5 bases). CDR3 nucleotide sequence: TGTGCCTGGTCCCCCGGCACCGGGGCACGTTTT. This gives the protein CAWSPGTGARF.